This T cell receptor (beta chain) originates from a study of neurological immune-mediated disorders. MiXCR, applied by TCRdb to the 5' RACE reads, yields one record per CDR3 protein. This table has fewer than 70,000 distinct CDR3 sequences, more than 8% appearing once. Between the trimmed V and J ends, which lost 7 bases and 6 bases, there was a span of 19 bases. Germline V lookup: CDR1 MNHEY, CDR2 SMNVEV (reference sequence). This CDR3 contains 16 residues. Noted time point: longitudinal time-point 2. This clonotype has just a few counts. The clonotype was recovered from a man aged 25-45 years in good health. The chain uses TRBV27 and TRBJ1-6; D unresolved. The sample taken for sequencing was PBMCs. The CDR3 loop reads CASTGEPARSNSPLHF. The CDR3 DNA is TGTGCCAGCACCGGGGAGCCGGCCCGTTCTAATTCACCCCTCCACTTT.